These 11 T cell receptor beta chains were sequenced from one sample in a study of T cells in Graves' hyperthyroidism and ophthalmopathy. The investigators amplified TCR beta CDR3 regions from RNA transcripts. The study used the HTBI primer set for a first-round RT-PCR of the TCR CDR3. TCRdb re-analysed the multiplex PCR reads in MiXCR, keeping a single row per CDR3 protein. The sample includes approximately 510,000 distinct CDR3 sequences, 46% seen only once; the top ten take about two fifths. Input material: peripheral blood or thyroid tissue (not recorded which). Receptors were obtained from an adult woman with Graves' disease, either hyperthyroidism or ophthalmopathy (not recorded which).

V and J are TRBV29-1 and TRBJ1-1, with TRBD1 matching 7 bases. The CDR3 is 13 residues long. Germline values: CDR1 SQVTM, CDR2 ANQGSEA. Here the CDR3 DNA reads TGCAGTTCGACGGGACAGCCGAACACTGAAGCTTTCTTT. This translates into CSSTGQPNTEAFF.

The CDR3 reads CASSFEGLRNQPQHF. The DNA of the CDR3 is TGTGCCAGCAGTTTTGAGGGCCTTCGGAATCAGCCCCAGCATTTT. V usage is TRBV12-3 or TRBV12-4 and J usage is TRBJ1-5; unclear D gene. Trimming removed 3 bases at V and 4 bases at J, with 13 bases between. This CDR3 has 15 residues.

This clonotype was found many times. This chain links TRBV7-9 with TRBJ1-1; D remains unclear. Per the germline V gene, CDR1 is SEHNR and CDR2 is FQNEAQ (reference sequence). The CDR3 runs to 15 residues. V was pared by 2 bases and J by 1 base, with 11 bases between. The CDR3 sequence: CASSLPRTANTEAFF. The CDR3 DNA is TGTGCCAGCAGCTTACCCAGGACGGCGAACACTGAAGCTTTCTTT.

The gene calls are TRBV7-2 and TRBJ1-1; a weak D match, TRBD1 (5 bases). CDR1 is SGHTA and CDR2 is FQGNSA in the germline V gene. Trimming left V 2 bases short and J 0 bases short, with 13 bases between. The CDR3 is 16 residues long. Written as DNA, the CDR3 is TGTGCCAGCAGCTTAATGAGTGGGGGTATGAACACTGAAGCTTTCTTT. Protein sequence: CASSLMSGGMNTEAFF.

The V gene is TRBV7-9, the J gene TRBJ2-5, with TRBD2 matching over 7 bases. The CDR3 consists of 16 residues. The V and J ends lost 7 bases and 0 bases, in that order; junction bases with no gene match: 11. CDR1 and CDR2 from the germline V gene are SEHNR and FQNEAQ (reference sequence). Here the CDR3 DNA reads TGTGCCAGCACTTTCCGCGGGAGAAGGGACCAAGAGACCCAGTACTTC. It translates to CASTFRGRRDQETQYF.

This clonotype was counted ten times or more. The J gene is TRBJ1-4, the V gene TRBV12-3 or TRBV12-4; D gene unclear. Trimming took off 3 bases at V and 1 base at J, with 6 bases between the two ends. This CDR3 region has 14 residues. The CDR3 reads CASSLGLTNEKLFF. CDR3 sequence (DNA): TGTGCCAGCAGTTTGGGGTTAACTAATGAAAAACTGTTTTTT.

This clonotype appeared many times. The rearrangement links TRBV19 to TRBJ1-2, with D maybe TRBD1 (6 bases). CDR3 length equals 14 residues. Trimming took off 6 bases at V and 7 bases at J, with 18 bases between the two ends. Germline CDR1 LNHDA, CDR2 SQIVND (reference sequence). CDR3 region: CASSRLEGGRGYTF. In nucleotides, the CDR3 is TGTGCCAGTAGCCGCCTAGAGGGGGGCCGTGGCTACACCTTC.

This clonotype was found a few times. The chain recombines TRBV7-9 with TRBJ1-5, with D uncertain. The CDR3 spans 10 residues. Trimming removed 6 bases from V and 4 bases from J, with 1 base in between. Germline loops: CDR1 SEHNR, CDR2 FQNEAQ (reference sequence). CDR3 nucleotides: TGTGCCAGCAGTAATCAGCCCCAGCATTTT. Protein sequence: CASSNQPQHF.

This clonotype was recorded at least ten times. The chain joins TRBV29-1 to TRBJ1-2, with a weak D call TRBD1 (5 bases). The CDR3 runs to 11 residues. Trimming cost V 7 bases and J 5 bases, with 11 bases left between them. Per the germline V gene, CDR1 is SQVTM and CDR2 is ANQGSEA. For the CDR3, the DNA is TGCAGCGGAGGGGATGATTATGGCTACACCTTC. Amino acid sequence: CSGGDDYGYTF.

This clonotype was recorded a few times. This sequence joins TRBV9 and TRBJ1-2; tentatively, D is TRBD1 (6 bases). The V gene lost 3 bases and the J gene lost 4 bases, with 16 bases spanning the gap. This CDR3 spans 15 amino acids. Germline V gives CDR1 SGDLS, CDR2 YYNGEE. CDR3 sequence reads: CASSAAPGESYGYTF. The CDR3 nucleotides are TGTGCCAGCAGCGCGGCCCCAGGGGAGAGCTATGGCTACACCTTC.

A note on this clonotype: A read error may produce the germline difference seen at one junction end. The CDR3 region is CASSLGGPLTDTQYF. For the CDR3, the DNA is TGTGCCAGCAGCTTAGGGGGTCCGCTGACAGATACGCAGTACTTT. This sequence joins TRBV7-3 and TRBJ2-3; D is possibly TRBD1 or TRBD2 (5 bases each). Germline V lookup: CDR1 SGHTA, CDR2 FQGTGA. The CDR3 contains 15 residues.